A single sample gave rise to the 9 T cell receptor beta chains below, sequenced in a study of T cells expressing NK-cell markers. One entry per CDR3 protein, without DNA, is what TCRdb gives after re-calling the 5' RACE reads. Here the sample table reports 550,000 to 600,000 distinct CDR3 sequences. The sample taken for sequencing was blood T cells: a sorted CD56 or NKG2C T cell subset, CD4+ or CD8+ T cells, or bulk PBMC T cells (not recorded which). These receptors originate from a man aged 18 to 29 in good health.

The genes are TRBV6-5 and TRBJ2-2; TCRdb picks TRBD1, but there is no DNA to check that call. The CDR3 contains 16 residues. In germline, CDR1 is MNHEY, CDR2 SVGAGI. The CDR3 sequence is CASSYGGTGDTGELFF.

V and J are TRBV5-1 and TRBJ2-3; TCRdb gives TRBD1 as the D gene, but with no DNA this cannot be confirmed. Germline V gene lookup returns CDR1 SGHRS and CDR2 YFSETQ. The CDR3 spans 14 residues. The CDR3 region is CASSLLPGADTQYF.

This rearrangement joins TRBV9 to TRBJ1-2; TCRdb selects TRBD1, and the lack of DNA leaves this call unchecked. The CDR3 has 15 residues. Germline CDR1 reads SGDLS; CDR2 reads YYNGEE. This chain's CDR3 is CASSVEQGSYYGYTF.

V usage is TRBV6-5 and J usage is TRBJ2-1; without DNA, the TCRdb call of TRBD2 cannot be checked. The CDR3 loop spans 17 amino acids. From germline, CDR1 is MNHEY and CDR2 SVGAGI. CDR3 region: CASSYPPVGRAPSEQFF.

This chain links TRBV29-1 with TRBJ1-4. Per germline, CDR1 SQVTM and CDR2 ANQGSEA. The CDR3 covers 15 residues. CDR3 residues: CSVGMLGATNEKLFF.

The chain joins TRBV29-1 to TRBJ1-5. The CDR3 length is 12 residues. From germline, CDR1 is SQVTM and CDR2 ANQGSEA. CDR3 protein: CSATTDNQPQHF.

This chain uses TRBV6-1 with TRBJ2-1; there is no DNA to check the TCRdb D call of TRBD2. Germline values: CDR1 MNHNS, CDR2 SASEGT. This CDR3 region has 16 residues. This CDR3 reads CASSHASGTNYNEQFF.

The chain couples TRBV7-9 to TRBJ2-7. Looked up from germline, CDR1 is SEHNR and CDR2 is FQNEAQ (reference sequence). CDR3 length equals 15 residues. The chain's CDR3 is CASSSIQGASYEQYF.

The chain uses TRBV6-5 and TRBJ1-1. The CDR3 runs 16 residues. Germline V gene sequence: CDR1 MNHEY, CDR2 SVGAGI. CDR3 region: CASSYRGGRSGTEAFF.